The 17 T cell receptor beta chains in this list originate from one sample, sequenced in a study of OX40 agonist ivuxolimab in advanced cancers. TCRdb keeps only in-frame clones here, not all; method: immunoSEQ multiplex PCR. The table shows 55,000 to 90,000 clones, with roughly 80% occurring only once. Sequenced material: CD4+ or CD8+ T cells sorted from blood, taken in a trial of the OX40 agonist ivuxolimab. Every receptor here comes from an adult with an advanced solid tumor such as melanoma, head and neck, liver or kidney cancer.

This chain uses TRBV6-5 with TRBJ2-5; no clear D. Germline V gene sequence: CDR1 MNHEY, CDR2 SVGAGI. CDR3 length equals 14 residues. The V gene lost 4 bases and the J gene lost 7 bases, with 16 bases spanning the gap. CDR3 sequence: CASSSRGSRLTQYF. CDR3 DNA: TGTGCCAGCAGTTCCCGTGGTAGCAGATTGACCCAGTACTTC.

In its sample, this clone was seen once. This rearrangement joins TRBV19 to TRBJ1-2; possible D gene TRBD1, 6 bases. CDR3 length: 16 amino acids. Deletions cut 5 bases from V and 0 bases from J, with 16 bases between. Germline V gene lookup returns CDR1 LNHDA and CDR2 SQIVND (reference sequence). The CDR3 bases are TGTGCCAGTAGTCGTCGAGGGGGACCTTCTAACTATGGCTACACCTTC. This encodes CASSRRGGPSNYGYTF.

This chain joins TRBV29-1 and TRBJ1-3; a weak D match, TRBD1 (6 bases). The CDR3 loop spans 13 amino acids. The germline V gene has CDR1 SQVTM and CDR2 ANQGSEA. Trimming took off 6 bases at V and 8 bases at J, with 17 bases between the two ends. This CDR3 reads CSVPGTSYDTIYF. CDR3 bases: TGCAGCGTACCCGGGACAAGCTACGACACCATATATTTT.

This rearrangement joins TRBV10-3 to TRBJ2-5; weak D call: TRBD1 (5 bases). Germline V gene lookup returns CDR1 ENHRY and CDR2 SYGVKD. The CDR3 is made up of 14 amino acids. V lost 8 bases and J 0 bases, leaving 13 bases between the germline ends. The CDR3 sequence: CAIGALRDQETQYF. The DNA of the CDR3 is TGTGCCATCGGCGCGCTCAGGGACCAAGAGACCCAGTACTTC.

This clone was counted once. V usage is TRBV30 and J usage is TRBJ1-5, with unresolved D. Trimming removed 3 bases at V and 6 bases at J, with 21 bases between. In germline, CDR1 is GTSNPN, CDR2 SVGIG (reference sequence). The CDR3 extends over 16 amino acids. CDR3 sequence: CAWSRRAPQIPQPQHF. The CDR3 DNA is TGTGCCTGGAGCCGTAGGGCCCCGCAGATTCCTCAGCCCCAGCATTTT.

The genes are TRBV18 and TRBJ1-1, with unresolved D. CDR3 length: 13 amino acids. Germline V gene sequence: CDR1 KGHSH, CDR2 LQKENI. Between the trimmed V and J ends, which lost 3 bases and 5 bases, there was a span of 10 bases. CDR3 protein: CASSPSSSTEAFF. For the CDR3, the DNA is TGTGCCAGCTCACCCAGTTCCTCTACTGAAGCTTTCTTT. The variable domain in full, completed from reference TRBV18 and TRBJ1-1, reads NAGVMQNPRHLVRRRGQEARLRCSPMKGHSHVYWYRQLPEEGLKFMVYLQKENIIDESGMPKERFSAEFPKEGPSILRIQQVVRGDSAAYFCASSPSSSTEAFFGQGTRLTVV.

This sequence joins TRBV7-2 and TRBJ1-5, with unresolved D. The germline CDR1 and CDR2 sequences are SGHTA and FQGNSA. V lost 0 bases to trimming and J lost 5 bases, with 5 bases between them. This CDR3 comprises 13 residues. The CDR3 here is CASSLALYQPQHF. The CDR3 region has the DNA TGTGCCAGCAGCTTAGCGCTCTATCAGCCCCAGCATTTT. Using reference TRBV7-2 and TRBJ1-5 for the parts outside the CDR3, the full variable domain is GAGVSQSPSNKVTEKGKDVELRCDPISGHTALYWYRQSLGQGLEFLIYFQGNSAPDKSGLPSDRFSAERTGGSVSTLTIQRTQQEDSAVYLCASSLALYQPQHFGDGTRLSIL.

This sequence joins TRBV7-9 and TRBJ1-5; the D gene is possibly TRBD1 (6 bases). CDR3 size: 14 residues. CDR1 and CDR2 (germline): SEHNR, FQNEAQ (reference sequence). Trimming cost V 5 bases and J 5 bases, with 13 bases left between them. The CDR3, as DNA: TGTGCCAGCAGCCAGGGGACGGAGGATCAGCCCCAGCATTTT. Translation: CASSQGTEDQPQHF.

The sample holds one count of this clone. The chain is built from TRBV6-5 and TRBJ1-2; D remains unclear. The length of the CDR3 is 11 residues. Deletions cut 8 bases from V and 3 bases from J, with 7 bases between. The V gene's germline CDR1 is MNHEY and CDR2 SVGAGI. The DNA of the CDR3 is TGTGCCAGCGGACTCTACTATGGCTACACCTTC. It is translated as CASGLYYGYTF.

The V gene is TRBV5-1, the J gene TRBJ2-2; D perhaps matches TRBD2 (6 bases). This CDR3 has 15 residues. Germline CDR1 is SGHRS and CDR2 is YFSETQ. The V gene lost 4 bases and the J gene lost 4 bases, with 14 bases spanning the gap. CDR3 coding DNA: TGCGCCAGCAGCCCAGCGGAAGCGGGCACCGGGGAGCTGTTTTTT. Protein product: CASSPAEAGTGELFF.

The CDR3 is CASSYRTSGGNSEQFF. The CDR3 DNA is TGTGCCAGCAGTTACCGGACTAGCGGGGGGAACAGCGAGCAGTTCTTC. V and J are TRBV6-6 and TRBJ2-1, with 14 bases matching TRBD2. V shed 2 bases and J 10 bases; nucleotides not matched to a gene: 7. The germline V gene has CDR1 MNHNY and CDR2 SVGAGI (reference sequence). The CDR3 consists of 16 residues.

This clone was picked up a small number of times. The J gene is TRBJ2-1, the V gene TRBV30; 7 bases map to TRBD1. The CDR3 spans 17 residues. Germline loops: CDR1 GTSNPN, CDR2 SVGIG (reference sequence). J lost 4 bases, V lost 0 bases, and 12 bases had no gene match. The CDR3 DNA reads TGTGCCTGGAGTGTCTCGGTCCCGCGGACAGGTTACAATGAGCAGTTCTTC. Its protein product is CAWSVSVPRTGYNEQFF.

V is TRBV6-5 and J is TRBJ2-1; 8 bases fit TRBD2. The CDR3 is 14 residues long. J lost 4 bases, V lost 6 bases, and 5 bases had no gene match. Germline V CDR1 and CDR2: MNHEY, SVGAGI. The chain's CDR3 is CASSYGTRYNEQFF. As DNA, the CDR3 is TGTGCCAGCAGCTACGGGACTAGATACAATGAGCAGTTCTTC.

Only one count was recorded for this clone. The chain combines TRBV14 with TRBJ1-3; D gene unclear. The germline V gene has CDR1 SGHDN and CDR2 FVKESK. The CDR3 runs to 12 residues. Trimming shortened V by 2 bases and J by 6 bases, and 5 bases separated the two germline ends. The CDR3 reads CASSQTSNTIYF. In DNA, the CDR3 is TGTGCCAGCAGCCAAACCTCAAACACCATATATTTT.

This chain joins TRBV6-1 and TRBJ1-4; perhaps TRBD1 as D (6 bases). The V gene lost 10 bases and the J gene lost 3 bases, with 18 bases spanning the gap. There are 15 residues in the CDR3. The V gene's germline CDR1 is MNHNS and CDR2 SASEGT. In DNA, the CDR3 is TGTGCCACCCAAGGGGGGAAAGTAGCTAATGAAAAACTGTTTTTT. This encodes CATQGGKVANEKLFF.

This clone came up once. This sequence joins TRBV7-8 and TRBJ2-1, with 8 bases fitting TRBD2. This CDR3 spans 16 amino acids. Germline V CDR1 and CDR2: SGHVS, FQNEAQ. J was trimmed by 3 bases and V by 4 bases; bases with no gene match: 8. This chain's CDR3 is CASSSYRGGSYNEQFF. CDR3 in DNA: TGTGCCAGCAGCTCGTATCGCGGGGGGAGCTACAATGAGCAGTTCTTC.

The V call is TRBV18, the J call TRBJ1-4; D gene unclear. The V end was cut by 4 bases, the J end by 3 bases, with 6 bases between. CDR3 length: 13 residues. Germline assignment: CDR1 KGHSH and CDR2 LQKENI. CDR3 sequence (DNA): TGTGCCAGCTCACGCAGCCCTAATGAAAAACTGTTTTTT. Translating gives CASSRSPNEKLFF.